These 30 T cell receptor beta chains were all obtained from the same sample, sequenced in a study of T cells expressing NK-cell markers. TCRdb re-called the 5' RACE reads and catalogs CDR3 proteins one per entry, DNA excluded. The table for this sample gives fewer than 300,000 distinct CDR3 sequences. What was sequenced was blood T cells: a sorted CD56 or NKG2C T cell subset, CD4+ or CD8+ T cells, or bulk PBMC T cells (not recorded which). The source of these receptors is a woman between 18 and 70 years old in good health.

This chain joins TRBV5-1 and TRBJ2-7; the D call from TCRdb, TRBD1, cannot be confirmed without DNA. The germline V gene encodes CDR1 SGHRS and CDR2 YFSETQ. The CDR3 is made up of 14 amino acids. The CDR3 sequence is CASRQGSGNHEQYF. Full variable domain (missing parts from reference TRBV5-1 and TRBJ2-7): KAGVTQTPRYLIKTRGQQVTLSCSPISGHRSVSWYQQTPGQGLQFLFEYFSETQRNKGNFPGRFSGRQFSNSRSEMNVSTLELGDSALYLCASRQGSGNHEQYFGPGTRLTVT.

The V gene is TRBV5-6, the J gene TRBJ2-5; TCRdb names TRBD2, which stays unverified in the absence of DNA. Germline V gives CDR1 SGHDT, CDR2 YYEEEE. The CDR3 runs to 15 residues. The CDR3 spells CASSFRLPLKETQYF.

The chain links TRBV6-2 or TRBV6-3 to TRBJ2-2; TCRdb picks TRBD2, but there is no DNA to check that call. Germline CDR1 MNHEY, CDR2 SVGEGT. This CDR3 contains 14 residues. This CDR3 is CATLRDSRTGELFF.

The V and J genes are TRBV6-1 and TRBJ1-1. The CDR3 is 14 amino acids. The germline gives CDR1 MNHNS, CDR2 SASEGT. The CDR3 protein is CASSGFLRDTEAFF.

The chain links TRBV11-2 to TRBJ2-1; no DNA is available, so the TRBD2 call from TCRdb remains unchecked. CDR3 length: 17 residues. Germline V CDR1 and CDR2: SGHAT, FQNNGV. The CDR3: CASSLFRRSRVSVEQFF.

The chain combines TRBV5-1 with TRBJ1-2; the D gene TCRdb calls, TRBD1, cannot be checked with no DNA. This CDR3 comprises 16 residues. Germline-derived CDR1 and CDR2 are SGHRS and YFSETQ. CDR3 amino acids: CASSLGVRGTYYGYTF.

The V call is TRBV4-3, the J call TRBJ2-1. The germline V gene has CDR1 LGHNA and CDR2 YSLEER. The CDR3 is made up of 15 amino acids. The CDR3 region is CASSQEGFRGDEQFF.

This CDR3 reads CSAQAGWDNEQFF. J is TRBJ2-1 and V is TRBV20-1; lacking DNA, the TRBD2 call made by TCRdb goes unchecked. The CDR3 sequence is 13 residues long. Looked up from germline, CDR1 is DFQATT and CDR2 is SNEGSKA (reference sequence).

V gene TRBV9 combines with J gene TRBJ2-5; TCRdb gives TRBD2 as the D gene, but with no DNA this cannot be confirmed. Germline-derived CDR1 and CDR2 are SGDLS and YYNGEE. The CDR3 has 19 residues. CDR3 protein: CASSVTPKTSGFDRETQYF.

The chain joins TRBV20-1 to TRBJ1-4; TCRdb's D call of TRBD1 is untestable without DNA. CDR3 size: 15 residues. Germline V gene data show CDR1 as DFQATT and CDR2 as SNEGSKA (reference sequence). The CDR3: CSARMTQGGHEKLFF.

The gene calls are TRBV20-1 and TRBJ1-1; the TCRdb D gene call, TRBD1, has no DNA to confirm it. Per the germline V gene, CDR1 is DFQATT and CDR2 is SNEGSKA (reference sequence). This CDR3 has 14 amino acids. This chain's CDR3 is CSAPEVGRRGEAFF.

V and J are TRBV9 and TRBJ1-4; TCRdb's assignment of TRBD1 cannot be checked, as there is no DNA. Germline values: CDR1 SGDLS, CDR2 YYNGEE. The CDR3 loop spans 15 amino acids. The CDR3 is CASSLDRGANEKLFF. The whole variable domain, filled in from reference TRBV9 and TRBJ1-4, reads DSGVTQTPKHLITATGQRVTLRCSPRSGDLSVYWYQQSLDQGLQFLIQYYNGEERAKGNILERFSAQQFPDLHSELNLSSLELGDSALYFCASSLDRGANEKLFFGSGTQLSVL.

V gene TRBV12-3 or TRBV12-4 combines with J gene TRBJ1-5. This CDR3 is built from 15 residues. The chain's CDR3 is CASSPGVANNQPQHF.

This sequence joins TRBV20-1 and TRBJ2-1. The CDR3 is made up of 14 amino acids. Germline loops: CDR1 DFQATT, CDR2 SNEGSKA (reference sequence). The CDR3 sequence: CSARSLAAYNEQFF.

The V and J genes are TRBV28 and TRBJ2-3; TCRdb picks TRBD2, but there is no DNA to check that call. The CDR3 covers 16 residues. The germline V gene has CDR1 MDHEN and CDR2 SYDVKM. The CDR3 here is CASHPSRTTGGDTQYF.

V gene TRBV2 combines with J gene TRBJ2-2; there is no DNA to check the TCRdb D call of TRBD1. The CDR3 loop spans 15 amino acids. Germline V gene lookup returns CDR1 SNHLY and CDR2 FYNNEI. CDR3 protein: CASKRQGDNTGELFF. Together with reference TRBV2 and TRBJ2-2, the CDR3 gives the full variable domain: EPEVTQTPSHQVTQMGQEVILRCVPISNHLYFYWYRQILGQKVEFLVSFYNNEISEKSEIFDDQFSVERPDGSNFTLKIRSTKLEDSAMYFCASKRQGDNTGELFFGEGSRLTVL.

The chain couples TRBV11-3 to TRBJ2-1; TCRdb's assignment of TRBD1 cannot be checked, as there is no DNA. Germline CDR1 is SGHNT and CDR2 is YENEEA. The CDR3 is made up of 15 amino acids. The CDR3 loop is CASSTGTGGRNEQFF.

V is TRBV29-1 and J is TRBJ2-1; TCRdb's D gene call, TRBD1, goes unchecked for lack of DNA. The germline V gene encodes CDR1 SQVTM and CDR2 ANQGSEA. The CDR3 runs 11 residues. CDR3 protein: CSVDGGLEQFF.

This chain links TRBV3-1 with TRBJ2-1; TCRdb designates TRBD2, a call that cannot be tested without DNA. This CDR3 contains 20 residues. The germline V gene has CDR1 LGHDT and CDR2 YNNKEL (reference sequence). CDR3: CASSQDTTSGRRFSYNEQFF.

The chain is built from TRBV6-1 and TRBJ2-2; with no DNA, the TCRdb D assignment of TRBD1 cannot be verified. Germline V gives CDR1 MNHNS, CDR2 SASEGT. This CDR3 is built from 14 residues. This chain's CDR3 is CASSLTGTTGELFF.

The CDR3 reads CASSQLLAGGSTDTQYF. This chain uses TRBV4-2 with TRBJ2-3; TCRdb's D call, TRBD2, is unchecked because there is no DNA. Germline V CDR1 and CDR2: LGHNA, YNFKEQ. CDR3 size: 17 residues.

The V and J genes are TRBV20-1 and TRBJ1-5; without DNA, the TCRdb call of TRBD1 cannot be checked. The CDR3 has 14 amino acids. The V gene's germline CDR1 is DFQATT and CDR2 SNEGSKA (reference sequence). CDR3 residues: CSAGRAASNQPQHF.

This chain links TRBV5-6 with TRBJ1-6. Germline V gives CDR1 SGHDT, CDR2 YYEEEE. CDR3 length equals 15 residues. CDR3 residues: CASSAEREYNSPLHF.

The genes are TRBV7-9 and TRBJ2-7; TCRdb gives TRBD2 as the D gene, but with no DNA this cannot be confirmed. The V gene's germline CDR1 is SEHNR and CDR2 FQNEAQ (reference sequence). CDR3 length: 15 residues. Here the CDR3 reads CASSFRTSGPYEQYF. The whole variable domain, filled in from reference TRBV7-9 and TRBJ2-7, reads DTGVSQNPRHKITKRGQNVTFRCDPISEHNRLYWYRQTLGQGPEFLTYFQNEAQLEKSRLLSDRFSAERPKGSFSTLEIQRTEQGDSAMYLCASSFRTSGPYEQYFGPGTRLTVT.

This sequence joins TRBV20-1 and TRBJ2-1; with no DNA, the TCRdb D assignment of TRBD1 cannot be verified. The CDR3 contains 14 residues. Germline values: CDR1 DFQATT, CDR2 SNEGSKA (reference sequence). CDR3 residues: CSASAGRGYNEQFF.

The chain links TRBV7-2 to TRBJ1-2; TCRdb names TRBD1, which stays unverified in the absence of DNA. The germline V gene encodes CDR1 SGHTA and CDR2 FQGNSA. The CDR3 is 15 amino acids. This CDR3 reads CASSLGSQQVGGYTF.

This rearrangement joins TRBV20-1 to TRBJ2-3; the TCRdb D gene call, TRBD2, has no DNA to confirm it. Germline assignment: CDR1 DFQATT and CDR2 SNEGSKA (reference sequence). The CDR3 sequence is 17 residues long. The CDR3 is CSATTGTSGTRADTQYF.

CDR3 region: CASDPTGPGETQYF. J is TRBJ2-5 and V is TRBV12-5; TCRdb's D call, TRBD1, is unchecked because there is no DNA. CDR3 length: 14 amino acids. Germline CDR1 is LGHNT and CDR2 is FRNRAP.

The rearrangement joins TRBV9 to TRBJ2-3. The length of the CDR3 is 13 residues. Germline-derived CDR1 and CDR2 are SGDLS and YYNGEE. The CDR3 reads CASGKRFTDTQYF.

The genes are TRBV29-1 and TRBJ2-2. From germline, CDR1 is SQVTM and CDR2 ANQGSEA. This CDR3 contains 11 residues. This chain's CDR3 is CSVGEPGELFF.